Listed below are T cell receptor beta chains from one sample, sequenced in a study of CD8 T cells in ankylosing spondylitis. TCRdb itself ran the 5' RACE reads through MiXCR, one entry per CDR3 protein. This table has nearly 250,000 distinct CDR3 sequences, over 30% appearing once. Source material: blood, either unsorted or a sorted T cell fraction (not recorded which). The receptors here all came from a male donor with ankylosing spondylitis or in good health (not recorded which). Each CDR3 is given with its conserved first and last residue. The order of the fields is CDR3 protein, CDR3 DNA, CDR3 length, V gene, clone size, J gene, D gene. A D gene is named only where the DNA matches it firmly. Part of the rows lack a size; the others show once, few, many or a class for expanded clones.

cdr3_aa: CASMDGPYNEQFF; cdr3_nt: TGTGCCAGTATGGACGGACCGTACAATGAGCAGTTCTTC; cdr3_length: 13; v_call: TRBV7-2; clone_size: -; j_call: TRBJ2-1; d_call: -
cdr3_aa: CASSLFRPSNTQYF; cdr3_nt: TGTGCCAGCAGTTTATTCAGGCCCTCGAATACGCAGTATTTT; cdr3_length: 14; v_call: TRBV12-3/TRBV12-4; clone_size: -; j_call: TRBJ2-3; d_call: -
cdr3_aa: CASSQGAGSPLHF; cdr3_nt: TGTGCCAGCAGTCAAGGGGCGGGTTCACCCCTCCACTTT; cdr3_length: 13; v_call: TRBV5-8; clone_size: few; j_call: TRBJ1-6; d_call: -
cdr3_aa: CASSLAVGQGANGYGYTF; cdr3_nt: TGTGCCAGCAGCTTAGCTGTGGGACAGGGGGCGAATGGCTATGGCTACACCTTC; cdr3_length: 18; v_call: TRBV11-1; clone_size: -; j_call: TRBJ1-2; d_call: TRBD1
cdr3_aa: CASSSYGTEETQYF; cdr3_nt: TGTGCCAGCAGCTCTTACGGGACCGAAGAGACCCAGTACTTC; cdr3_length: 14; v_call: TRBV5-6; clone_size: few; j_call: TRBJ2-5; d_call: -
cdr3_aa: CASSLGWMDEQFF; cdr3_nt: TGTGCCAGCAGCTTAGGCTGGATGGATGAGCAGTTCTTC; cdr3_length: 13; v_call: TRBV7-9; clone_size: few; j_call: TRBJ2-1; d_call: -
cdr3_aa: CASSPQAGGQDTQYF; cdr3_nt: TGTGCCAGCAGCCCCCAAGCGGGGGGCCAGGATACGCAGTATTTT; cdr3_length: 15; v_call: TRBV4-2; clone_size: -; j_call: TRBJ2-3; d_call: TRBD2
cdr3_aa: CASGLAGDEQFF; cdr3_nt: TGTGCTAGTGGCCTCGCTGGGGATGAGCAGTTCTTC; cdr3_length: 12; v_call: TRBV12-5; clone_size: few; j_call: TRBJ2-1; d_call: -
cdr3_aa: CASSQARTVGANVLTF; cdr3_nt: TGTGCCAGCAGCCAAGCGAGGACTGTTGGGGCCAACGTCCTGACTTTC; cdr3_length: 16; v_call: TRBV3-1; clone_size: few; j_call: TRBJ2-6; d_call: -
cdr3_aa: CATSDLWAVNEQFF; cdr3_nt: TGTGCCACCAGTGATCTCTGGGCGGTAAATGAGCAGTTCTTC; cdr3_length: 14; v_call: TRBV24-1; clone_size: -; j_call: TRBJ2-1; d_call: -
cdr3_aa: CASSPLLNEQFF; cdr3_nt: TGTGCCAGCAGCCCCTTGTTGAATGAGCAGTTCTTC; cdr3_length: 12; v_call: TRBV12-3/TRBV12-4; clone_size: few; j_call: TRBJ2-1; d_call: -
cdr3_aa: CASRLGTGGAGEQYF; cdr3_nt: TGTGCCAGCAGGTTGGGGACAGGGGGCGCGGGGGAGCAGTACTTC; cdr3_length: 15; v_call: TRBV12-3/TRBV12-4; clone_size: few; j_call: TRBJ2-7; d_call: TRBD1
cdr3_aa: CASSFGPAPGELFF; cdr3_nt: TGTGCCAGCAGCTTTGGTCCAGCGCCCGGGGAGCTGTTTTTT; cdr3_length: 14; v_call: TRBV7-8; clone_size: once; j_call: TRBJ2-2; d_call: -
cdr3_aa: CSAYSGLAGSTDTQYF; cdr3_nt: TGCAGTGCCTACTCCGGACTAGCGGGTAGTACAGATACGCAGTATTTT; cdr3_length: 16; v_call: TRBV20-1; clone_size: few; j_call: TRBJ2-3; d_call: TRBD2
cdr3_aa: CSAPTDPDTGELFF; cdr3_nt: TGCAGTGCCCCGACAGACCCCGACACCGGGGAGCTGTTTTTT; cdr3_length: 14; v_call: TRBV20-1; clone_size: few; j_call: TRBJ2-2; d_call: -
cdr3_aa: CASSPPGGGSIQYF; cdr3_nt: TGTGCCAGCAGCCCACCGGGCGGGGGCAGCATTCAGTACTTC; cdr3_length: 14; v_call: TRBV7-9; clone_size: -; j_call: TRBJ2-4; d_call: -
cdr3_aa: CSARLTGGDYGYTF; cdr3_nt: TGCAGTGCTCGCCTGACAGGGGGCGACTATGGCTACACCTTC; cdr3_length: 14; v_call: TRBV20-1; clone_size: -; j_call: TRBJ1-2; d_call: TRBD1
cdr3_aa: CASSLAISEGLYEQYF; cdr3_nt: TGTGCCAGCAGCTTGGCAATATCGGAGGGCCTCTACGAGCAGTACTTC; cdr3_length: 16; v_call: TRBV5-5; clone_size: -; j_call: TRBJ2-7; d_call: -
cdr3_aa: CASKGVTGGSGNQPQHF; cdr3_nt: TGTGCCAGCAAGGGAGTGACAGGGGGCAGTGGCAATCAGCCCCAGCATTTT; cdr3_length: 17; v_call: TRBV6-1; clone_size: -; j_call: TRBJ1-5; d_call: TRBD1
cdr3_aa: CSVALRGETQYF; cdr3_nt: TGCAGCGTCGCCTTAAGGGGGGAGACCCAGTACTTC; cdr3_length: 12; v_call: TRBV29-1; clone_size: few; j_call: TRBJ2-5; d_call: -
cdr3_aa: CASSFQGYTDTQYF; cdr3_nt: TGTGCCAGCAGCTTCCAGGGATACACAGATACGCAGTATTTT; cdr3_length: 14; v_call: TRBV5-5; clone_size: -; j_call: TRBJ2-3; d_call: -
cdr3_aa: CSASRGNDQPQHF; cdr3_nt: TGCAGTGCTAGTCGGGGTAATGATCAGCCCCAGCATTTT; cdr3_length: 13; v_call: TRBV20-1; clone_size: -; j_call: TRBJ1-5; d_call: -
cdr3_aa: CSARLGQDTEAFF; cdr3_nt: TGCAGTGCTAGGTTGGGACAGGACACTGAAGCTTTCTTT; cdr3_length: 13; v_call: TRBV20-1; clone_size: -; j_call: TRBJ1-1; d_call: TRBD1
cdr3_aa: CAVRRDPNTDTQYF; cdr3_nt: TGTGCCGTGCGCCGGGACCCTAACACAGATACGCAGTATTTT; cdr3_length: 14; v_call: TRBV6-2/TRBV6-3; clone_size: few; j_call: TRBJ2-3; d_call: -
cdr3_aa: CASSFTSGGLKETQYF; cdr3_nt: TGTGCCAGCAGCTTTACTAGCGGGGGTCTAAAAGAGACCCAGTACTTC; cdr3_length: 16; v_call: TRBV7-9; clone_size: -; j_call: TRBJ2-5; d_call: TRBD2
cdr3_aa: CASSLVRQPYEQYF; cdr3_nt: TGTGCCAGCAGCTTAGTCCGGCAGCCTTACGAGCAGTACTTC; cdr3_length: 14; v_call: TRBV7-9; clone_size: -; j_call: TRBJ2-7; d_call: -
cdr3_aa: CASSQGGRSYNEQFF; cdr3_nt: TGTGCCAGCTCACAGGGGGGACGCTCCTACAATGAGCAGTTCTTC; cdr3_length: 15; v_call: TRBV18; clone_size: -; j_call: TRBJ2-1; d_call: -
cdr3_aa: CAISELGTSTDTQYF; cdr3_nt: TGTGCCATCAGTGAGTTAGGTACAAGCACAGATACGCAGTATTTT; cdr3_length: 15; v_call: TRBV10-3; clone_size: few; j_call: TRBJ2-3; d_call: -
cdr3_aa: CASSPEDREIYEQYF; cdr3_nt: TGTGCCAGCAGCCCCGAGGACAGGGAAATCTACGAGCAGTACTTC; cdr3_length: 15; v_call: TRBV7-2; clone_size: -; j_call: TRBJ2-7; d_call: TRBD1
cdr3_aa: CASRTGLDQPQHF; cdr3_nt: TGCGCCAGCAGGACAGGCCTAGATCAGCCCCAGCATTTT; cdr3_length: 13; v_call: TRBV5-1; clone_size: few; j_call: TRBJ1-5; d_call: -
cdr3_aa: CAISPVDRNQETQYF; cdr3_nt: TGTGCCATCAGTCCGGTCGACAGGAACCAAGAGACCCAGTACTTC; cdr3_length: 15; v_call: TRBV10-3; clone_size: few; j_call: TRBJ2-5; d_call: -
cdr3_aa: CASSERAGVGETQYF; cdr3_nt: TGCGCCAGCAGTGAGCGAGCGGGGGTCGGGGAGACCCAGTACTTC; cdr3_length: 15; v_call: TRBV10-2; clone_size: -; j_call: TRBJ2-5; d_call: TRBD2
cdr3_aa: CASSYFGGVDTEAFF; cdr3_nt: TGTGCCAGCAGTTACTTCGGGGGCGTGGACACTGAAGCTTTCTTT; cdr3_length: 15; v_call: TRBV6-2/TRBV6-3; clone_size: once; j_call: TRBJ1-1; d_call: -
cdr3_aa: CASSLLGGAGEQFF; cdr3_nt: TGCGCCAGCAGCCTGCTTGGGGGGGCCGGTGAGCAGTTCTTC; cdr3_length: 14; v_call: TRBV5-1; clone_size: -; j_call: TRBJ2-1; d_call: -
cdr3_aa: CASSGGRVGTDTQYF; cdr3_nt: TGTGCCAGCAGTGGGGGCAGGGTCGGCACAGATACGCAGTATTTT; cdr3_length: 15; v_call: TRBV2; clone_size: few; j_call: TRBJ2-3; d_call: -
cdr3_aa: CATSRDLLGLAVNTGELFF; cdr3_nt: TGTGCCACCAGCAGAGACCTATTGGGACTAGCGGTGAACACCGGGGAGCTGTTTTTT; cdr3_length: 19; v_call: TRBV15; clone_size: -; j_call: TRBJ2-2; d_call: TRBD2
cdr3_aa: CASSLGEIPYEQYF; cdr3_nt: TGTGCCAGCAGCTTAGGGGAAATCCCCTACGAGCAGTACTTC; cdr3_length: 14; v_call: TRBV7-9; clone_size: once; j_call: TRBJ2-7; d_call: -
cdr3_aa: CASSRYQGGPQHF; cdr3_nt: TGTGCCAGCAGCCGATACCAGGGGGGGCCCCAGCATTTT; cdr3_length: 13; v_call: TRBV28; clone_size: -; j_call: TRBJ1-5; d_call: TRBD1
cdr3_aa: CASSFLSGGADTYEQYF; cdr3_nt: TGTGCCAGCAGTTTCCTGAGCGGGGGGGCCGACACCTACGAGCAGTACTTC; cdr3_length: 17; v_call: TRBV12-3/TRBV12-4; clone_size: few; j_call: TRBJ2-7; d_call: TRBD2
cdr3_aa: CASTLRGAHYEQYF; cdr3_nt: TGTGCCAGCACCTTACGGGGGGCCCACTACGAGCAGTACTTC; cdr3_length: 14; v_call: TRBV12-3/TRBV12-4; clone_size: -; j_call: TRBJ2-7; d_call: -
cdr3_aa: CASSNRDSNYGYTF; cdr3_nt: TGTGCCAGCAGTAACCGGGACAGCAACTATGGCTACACCTTC; cdr3_length: 14; v_call: TRBV6-5; clone_size: -; j_call: TRBJ1-2; d_call: TRBD1
cdr3_aa: CSAFTGTDSNQPQHF; cdr3_nt: TGCAGTGCTTTTACCGGGACAGATAGCAATCAGCCCCAGCATTTT; cdr3_length: 15; v_call: TRBV20-1; clone_size: -; j_call: TRBJ1-5; d_call: TRBD1
cdr3_aa: CASSLGLYEQFF; cdr3_nt: TGTGCCAGCAGCTTAGGACTATATGAGCAGTTCTTC; cdr3_length: 12; v_call: TRBV11-2; clone_size: -; j_call: TRBJ2-1; d_call: -
cdr3_aa: CSAMRTSGGGETQYF; cdr3_nt: TGCAGTGCTATGAGGACTAGCGGCGGAGGAGAGACCCAGTACTTC; cdr3_length: 15; v_call: TRBV20-1; clone_size: many; j_call: TRBJ2-5; d_call: TRBD2
cdr3_aa: CASSQGLGASGGSNNEQFF; cdr3_nt: TGTGCCAGCAGCCAAGGTCTGGGTGCTAGCGGGGGATCGAACAATGAGCAGTTCTTC; cdr3_length: 19; v_call: TRBV4-2; clone_size: few; j_call: TRBJ2-1; d_call: TRBD2
cdr3_aa: CASSQTAVSSYEQYF; cdr3_nt: TGTGCCAGCAGCCAAACGGCGGTGAGCTCCTACGAGCAGTACTTC; cdr3_length: 15; v_call: TRBV7-2; clone_size: -; j_call: TRBJ2-7; d_call: -
cdr3_aa: CASSRGQGARNEQFF; cdr3_nt: TGTGCCAGCAGCCGTGGACAGGGGGCAAGAAATGAGCAGTTCTTC; cdr3_length: 15; v_call: TRBV12-3/TRBV12-4; clone_size: -; j_call: TRBJ2-1; d_call: TRBD1